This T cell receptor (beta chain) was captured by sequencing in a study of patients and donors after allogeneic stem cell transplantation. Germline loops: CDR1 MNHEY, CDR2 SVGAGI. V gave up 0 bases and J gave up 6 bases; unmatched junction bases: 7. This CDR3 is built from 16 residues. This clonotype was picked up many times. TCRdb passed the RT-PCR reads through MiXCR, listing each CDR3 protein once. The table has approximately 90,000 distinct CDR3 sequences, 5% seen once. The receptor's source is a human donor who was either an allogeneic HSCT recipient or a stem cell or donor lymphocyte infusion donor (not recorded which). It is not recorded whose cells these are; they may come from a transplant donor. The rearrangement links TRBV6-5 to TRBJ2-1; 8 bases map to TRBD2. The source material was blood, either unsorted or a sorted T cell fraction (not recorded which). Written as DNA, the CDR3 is TGTGCCAGCAGTTACTCGATGCGGGGGGCGAGCAATGAGCAGTTCTTC. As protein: CASSYSMRGASNEQFF.